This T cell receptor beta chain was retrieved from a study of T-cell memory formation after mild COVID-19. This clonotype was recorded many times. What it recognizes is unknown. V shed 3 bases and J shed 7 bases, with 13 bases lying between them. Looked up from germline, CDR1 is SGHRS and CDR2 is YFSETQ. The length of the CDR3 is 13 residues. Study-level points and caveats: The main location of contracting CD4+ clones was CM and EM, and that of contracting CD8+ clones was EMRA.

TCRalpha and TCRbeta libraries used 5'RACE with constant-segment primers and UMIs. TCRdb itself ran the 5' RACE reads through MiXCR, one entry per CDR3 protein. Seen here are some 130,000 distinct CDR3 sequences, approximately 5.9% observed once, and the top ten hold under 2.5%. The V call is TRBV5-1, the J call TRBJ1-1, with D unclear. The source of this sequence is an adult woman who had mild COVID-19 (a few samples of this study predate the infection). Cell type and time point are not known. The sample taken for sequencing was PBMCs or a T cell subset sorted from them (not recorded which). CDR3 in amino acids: CASSSEVHREAFF. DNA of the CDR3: TGCGCCAGCAGCTCTGAAGTACACCGTGAAGCTTTCTTT. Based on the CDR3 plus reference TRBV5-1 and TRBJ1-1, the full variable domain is KAGVTQTPRYLIKTRGQQVTLSCSPISGHRSVSWYQQTPGQGLQFLFEYFSETQRNKGNFPGRFSGRQFSNSRSEMNVSTLELGDSALYLCASSSEVHREAFFGQGTRLTVV.